These 15 T cell receptor beta chains originate from one sample sequenced in a study of blood T cell repertoires in COVID-19. Some clones are missing from TCRdb's copy, which holds only in-frame ones; the method was immunoSEQ multiplex PCR. The data hold 70,000 to 95,000 clones, with around nine tenths observed a single time. Sequencing was carried out using peripheral blood. The source is a woman older than 75 with acute or convalescent COVID-19.

This clone was seen a handful of times. The chain uses TRBV24-1 and TRBJ2-3; 9 nucleotides align to TRBD1. Germline trimming cut 5 bases from V and 4 bases from J; bases unmatched to any gene: 6. CDR1 and CDR2 (germline): KGHDR, SFDVKD. This CDR3 is built from 15 residues. The CDR3, as DNA: TGTGCCACCAGTGCCCGGGACAGGGACGCAGATACGCAGTATTTT. It translates to CATSARDRDADTQYF.

The V and J genes are TRBV27 and TRBJ2-2; 12 bases agree with TRBD2. The length of the CDR3 is 16 residues. V lost 5 bases, J lost 3 bases, and 4 bases stayed unmatched. Germline V lookup: CDR1 MNHEY, CDR2 SMNVEV (reference sequence). The CDR3: CASSKRLAGDTGELFF. Here the CDR3 DNA reads TGTGCCAGCAGTAAACGACTAGCGGGAGACACCGGGGAGCTGTTTTTT.

V is TRBV11-3 and J is TRBJ2-5; 8 bases agree with TRBD1. Germline V gene sequence: CDR1 SGHNT, CDR2 YENEEA. V dropped 5 bases and J dropped 2; count of bases not matched to a gene: 7. CDR3 length equals 15 residues. The CDR3 region has the DNA TGTGCCAGCAGCCCGGGGACAGGACAACAAGAGACCCAGTACTTC. Translated, it gives CASSPGTGQQETQYF.

This clone has only one observation. V and J are TRBV21-1 and TRBJ2-1; the table's D call, TRBD1, has no DNA check behind it. TRBV21-1 is annotated as a pseudogene. The length of the CDR3 is 12 residues. In DNA form, the CDR3 reads TGTGCCAGCAGCGCACAGTACAATGAGCAGTTCTTC. This translates into CASSAQYNEQFF.

This clone was picked up one time. CDR3: CAKLHRASGNQPQHF. CDR3 DNA: TGTGCCAAATTACACAGGGCTTCTGGCAATCAGCCCCAGCATTTT. J is TRBJ1-5 and V is TRBV19; D might be TRBD1 (6 bases). From germline, CDR1 is LNHDA and CDR2 SQIVND (reference sequence). CDR3 length: 15 amino acids. The V and J ends lost 10 bases and 2 bases respectively, with 18 bases between them. The full variable domain, in which reference TRBV19 and TRBJ1-5 provide the parts outside the CDR3, is DGGITQSPKYLFRKEGQNVTLSCEQNLNHDAMYWYRQDPGQGLRLIYYSQIVNDFQKGDIAEGYSVSREKKESFPLTVTSAQKNPTAFYLCAKLHRASGNQPQHFGDGTRLSIL.

The chain couples TRBV28 to TRBJ1-2; the D is unclear. CDR3 size: 13 residues. Germline V gene lookup returns CDR1 MDHEN and CDR2 SYDVKM. V was pared by 6 bases and J by 4 bases, with 12 bases between. The CDR3 nucleotides read TGTGCCAGCAGGTCCGGGAAACTCTATGGCTACACCTTC. It translates to CASRSGKLYGYTF.

This clone has only one observation. V and J are TRBV6-5 and TRBJ1-1; 9 bases are shared with TRBD1. Germline CDR1 is MNHEY and CDR2 is SVGAGI. The CDR3 consists of 14 residues. V shed 5 bases, J shed 4 bases, and the junction held 5 bases outside the gene matches. CDR3 loop: CASSPQGATTEAFF. The CDR3 DNA sequence: TGTGCCAGCAGTCCACAGGGGGCGACCACTGAAGCTTTCTTT.

The rearrangement links TRBV7-2 to TRBJ1-3; D is undetermined. Germline V gene lookup returns CDR1 SGHTA and CDR2 FQGNSA. Trimming pared 3 bases from V and 0 bases from J, leaving 12 bases between. The CDR3 consists of 16 residues. The CDR3 region has the DNA TGTGCCAGCAGCTTTAGACCCAACAGCTCTGGAAACACCATATATTTT. This codes for CASSFRPNSSGNTIYF.

This clone was found once. This rearrangement joins TRBV2 to TRBJ1-1, with D uncertain. This CDR3 contains 13 residues. V lost 4 bases to trimming and J lost 5 bases, with 11 bases between them. In germline, CDR1 is SNHLY, CDR2 FYNNEI. The CDR3 coding sequence is TGTGCCAGCAGTGTCGATGGAGGGACTGAAGCTTTCTTT. Amino acid sequence: CASSVDGGTEAFF.

The chain has TRBV11-2 and TRBJ2-1, with TRBD2 matching over 12 bases. The V gene end was trimmed by 6 bases and the J gene end by 8 bases; junction bases not matched to a gene: 8. Germline V gives CDR1 SGHAT, CDR2 FQNNGV. The CDR3 length is 15 residues. The CDR3 loop reads CASRSLAGGPHEQFF. The DNA for the CDR3 is TGTGCCAGCAGATCCCTAGCGGGAGGGCCCCATGAGCAGTTCTTC.

The chain recombines TRBV3-1 (or the pseudogene TRBV3-2) with TRBJ2-5; 10 nucleotides agree with TRBD2. The V gene end was trimmed by 3 bases and the J gene end by 3 bases; junction bases not matched to a gene: 7. Germline lookup yields CDR1 LGHDT and CDR2 YNNKEL (reference sequence). The CDR3 length is 16 residues. The CDR3 loop is CASSQTGTSVEETQYF. The CDR3 nucleotides read TGTGCCAGCAGCCAGACCGGGACTAGCGTGGAAGAGACCCAGTACTTC.

This chain connects TRBV6-5 to TRBJ1-2; D is undetermined. From germline, CDR1 is MNHEY and CDR2 SVGAGI. The V and J ends lost 6 bases and 10 bases respectively, with 18 bases between them. This CDR3 region has 13 residues. The CDR3 sequence: CASSLTELDFYTF. CDR3 nucleotides: TGTGCCAGCAGCTTAACAGAATTAGATTTCTACACCTTC.

The chain carries TRBV27 and TRBJ2-7; TRBD1 is a possible D gene (6 bases). V was cut by 8 bases and J by 0 bases, with 11 bases left in between. The CDR3 has 13 amino acids. Germline CDR1 MNHEY, CDR2 SMNVEV (reference sequence). This CDR3 is CASWTVSSYEQYF. The DNA for the CDR3 is TGTGCCAGCTGGACAGTTAGCTCCTACGAGCAGTACTTC.

V gene TRBV7-2 combines with J gene TRBJ2-7; TRBD2 aligns across 10 bases. The CDR3 loop spans 18 amino acids. The ends lost 3 bases at V and 4 bases at J; junction bases unmatched: 15. The germline CDR1 and CDR2 sequences are SGHTA and FQGNSA. CDR3 coding DNA: TGTGCCAGCAGCTTCCTAAAGCGGGAGGGCCTTATTTCTTACGAGCAGTACTTC. Translation gives CASSFLKREGLISYEQYF.

The V call is TRBV6-5, the J call TRBJ2-2, with 9 nucleotides matching TRBD1. The CDR3 contains 15 residues. V was pared by 6 bases and J by 6 bases, with 8 bases of the junction left unmatched. CDR1 is MNHEY, CDR2 SVGAGI, per germline. This CDR3 reads CASRHRDRVSGELFF. DNA of the CDR3: TGTGCCAGCAGACACCGGGACAGGGTTTCCGGGGAGCTGTTTTTT.